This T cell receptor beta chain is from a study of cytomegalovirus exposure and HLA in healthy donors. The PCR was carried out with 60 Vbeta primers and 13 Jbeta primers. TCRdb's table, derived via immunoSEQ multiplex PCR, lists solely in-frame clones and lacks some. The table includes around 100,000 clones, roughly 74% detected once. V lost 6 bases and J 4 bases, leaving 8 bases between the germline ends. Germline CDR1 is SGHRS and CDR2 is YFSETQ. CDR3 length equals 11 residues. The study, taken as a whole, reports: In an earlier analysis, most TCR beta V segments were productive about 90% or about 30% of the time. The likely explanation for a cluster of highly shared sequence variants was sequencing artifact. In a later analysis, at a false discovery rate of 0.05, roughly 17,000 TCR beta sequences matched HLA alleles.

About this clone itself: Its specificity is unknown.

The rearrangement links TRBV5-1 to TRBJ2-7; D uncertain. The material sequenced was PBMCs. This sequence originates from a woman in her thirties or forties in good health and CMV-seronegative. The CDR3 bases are TGCGCCAGCAAAAGAGAGTACGAGCAGTACTTC. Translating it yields CASKREYEQYF.